Below, one T cell receptor (beta chain) is given with its context. No antigen is known for it. The sample comes from a study of T cell responses to AZD1222 COVID-19 vaccine. Study-level results: Repertoires were obtained only post-peak T cell response. Increases in Spike-specific TCR breadth and depth were seen after two AZD1222 doses. Only a handful of AZD1222 recipients, several in all, had baseline seropositivity. There were vaccine-associated CD4 TCRs across spike, dominant at 160-218 and 743-854.

The CDR3 totals 13 residues. Per the germline V gene, CDR1 is MNHEY and CDR2 is SVGAGI. V lost 6 bases to trimming and J lost 9 bases, with 17 bases between them. Generated by immunoSEQ multiplex PCR, the TCRdb table keeps only in-frame clones and is missing some. This table has approximately 150,000 clones, just over 90% appearing once. This sequence originates from an adult in good health. The sequences come from peripheral blood, collected on day 0 of MenACWY control vaccination. The chain joins TRBV6-5 to TRBJ2-5; maybe TRBD2 (6 bases). The CDR3 DNA is TGTGCCAGCAGCCGGGACTCGTATTTAGCCCAGTACTTC. This encodes CASSRDSYLAQYF.